This entry lists 31 T cell receptor beta chains sequenced from one sample in a study of T-cell reconstitution after alpha-beta-depleted transplantation in children. Preparation of the TCRbeta library used unique molecular identifiers. TCRdb processed the PCR reads anew with MiXCR; each CDR3 protein has one entry. The sample shows 250,000 to 300,000 distinct CDR3 sequences, over 9.5% of them seen only once. The sequencing here drew on PBMCs, taken before TCRalphabeta/CD19-depleted stem cell transplant. The receptors were gathered from a boy in the first two years of life with acute myeloid leukemia, due to receive a stem cell transplant.

This clonotype was counted many times. The chain carries TRBV7-9 and TRBJ2-1; D is unclear. Per the germline V gene, CDR1 is SEHNR and CDR2 is FQNEAQ (reference sequence). Trimming cost V 5 bases and J 6 bases, with 5 bases left between them. CDR3 size: 11 residues. CDR3 amino acids: CASSPANEQFF. The CDR3 region has the DNA TGTGCCAGCAGCCCTGCCAATGAGCAGTTCTTC.

This clonotype was observed many times. J is TRBJ1-5 and V is TRBV28; 8 positions match TRBD1. The trim removed 4 bases at V and 2 bases at J, leaving 4 bases unmatched. The CDR3 consists of 15 residues. Germline V CDR1 and CDR2: MDHEN, SYDVKM. The CDR3 bases are TGTGCCAGCAGTTACGACAGGGGACGCAATCAGCCCCAGCATTTT. It is translated as CASSYDRGRNQPQHF. Looking up the rest from reference TRBV28 and TRBJ1-5 gives the full variable domain: DVKVTQSSRYLVKRTGEKVFLECVQDMDHENMFWYRQDPGLGLRLIYFSYDVKMKEKGDIPEGYSVSREKKERFSLILESASTNQTSMYLCASSYDRGRNQPQHFGDGTRLSIL.

This clonotype was seen many times. The chain joins TRBV7-2 to TRBJ2-2; 9 bases map to TRBD1. CDR1 and CDR2 (germline): SGHTA, FQGNSA. The V segment lost 3 bases and the J segment 5 bases; nucleotides outside the gene matches: 4. The CDR3 has 15 amino acids. The CDR3, as DNA: TGTGCCAGCAGCTTGGACAGGGGAAGAACCGGGGAGCTGTTTTTT. It is translated as CASSLDRGRTGELFF.

There are many counts of this clonotype. The rearrangement joins TRBV29-1 to TRBJ2-5, with a possible D match to TRBD2 (6 bases). The germline V gene encodes CDR1 SQVTM and CDR2 ANQGSEA. The CDR3 spans 13 residues. V lost 7 bases and J 4 bases, leaving 16 bases between the germline ends. CDR3: CSADPPGLETQYF. The DNA for the CDR3 is TGCAGCGCTGACCCTCCGGGACTAGAGACCCAGTACTTC.

The table lists this clonotype with many counts. The genes are TRBV29-1 and TRBJ2-1; TRBD2 matches 8 bases. Per germline, CDR1 SQVTM and CDR2 ANQGSEA. J was trimmed by 7 bases and V by 6 bases; bases with no gene match: 11. This CDR3 is 14 amino acids long. The CDR3 here is CSVRRGGLDNEQFF. CDR3 nucleotides: TGCAGCGTGAGACGGGGGGGCCTGGATAATGAGCAGTTCTTC.

This clonotype was counted ten times or more. This chain connects TRBV7-9 to TRBJ2-3, with D unclear. This CDR3 is built from 16 residues. The V end lost 3 bases, the J end lost 0 bases, and 13 bases lay between the germline ends. Looked up from germline, CDR1 is SEHNR and CDR2 is FQNEAQ (reference sequence). The CDR3 spells CASSLWFDSSTDTQYF. The CDR3 region has the DNA TGTGCCAGCAGCTTGTGGTTCGACTCCAGCACAGATACGCAGTATTTT.

The V gene is TRBV4-2, the J gene TRBJ1-4; 10 nucleotides agree with TRBD1. With V trimmed by 1 base and J by 3 bases, 8 bases remained unmatched. Per the germline V gene, CDR1 is LGHNA and CDR2 is YNFKEQ. The CDR3 has 18 amino acids. CDR3 loop: CASSQARDRGSPNEKLFF. For the CDR3, the DNA is TGTGCCAGCAGCCAAGCCCGGGACAGGGGAAGCCCTAATGAAAAACTGTTTTTT.

This clonotype has a count of ten or more. The V call is TRBV7-9, the J call TRBJ1-6; no reliable D call. Germline CDR1 and CDR2: SEHNR and FQNEAQ (reference sequence). V was trimmed by 1 base and J by 11 bases, leaving 9 bases between them. There are 13 residues in the CDR3. The CDR3 DNA sequence: TGTGCCAGCAGCTTAGGGTTCGGGGCACCCCTCCACTTT. Its translation is CASSLGFGAPLHF.

Ten or more counts support this clonotype. The genes are TRBV7-2 and TRBJ2-4, with D perhaps given as TRBD1 or TRBD2 (5 bases each). V lost 2 bases and J 0 bases, leaving 20 bases between the germline ends. CDR3 size: 19 residues. The germline V gene has CDR1 SGHTA and CDR2 FQGNSA. CDR3 coding DNA: TGTGCCAGCAGCTTAAGGGGTTCTTCGGGACCCCGAGCCAAAAACATTCAGTACTTC. It codes for CASSLRGSSGPRAKNIQYF.

This clonotype was detected a few times. CDR3 bases: TGTGCCAGCAGCTTAGGGGGCATGGCCCAGCATTTT. Translating gives CASSLGGMAQHF. The chain joins TRBV7-9 to TRBJ1-5, with D maybe TRBD1 (5 bases). Germline loops: CDR1 SEHNR, CDR2 FQNEAQ (reference sequence). Trimming left V 1 base short and J 11 bases short, with 9 bases between. The CDR3 spans 12 residues.

This clonotype was found a few times. The chain joins TRBV11-2 to TRBJ1-5, with D possibly being TRBD1 (5 bases). Germline V gives CDR1 SGHAT, CDR2 FQNNGV. The germline V and J ends were trimmed by 2 bases and 4 bases, with 12 bases remaining between them. The CDR3 is 15 residues long. CDR3: CASSLSGGQNQPQHF. CDR3 DNA: TGTGCCAGCAGCTTATCCGGGGGTCAAAATCAGCCCCAGCATTTT.

This clonotype occurred many times. The chain carries TRBV4-2 and TRBJ1-4; no firm D call. V lost 2 bases, J lost 0 bases, and 7 bases lay in between. The V gene's germline CDR1 is LGHNA and CDR2 YNFKEQ. This CDR3 is built from 15 residues. In nucleotides, the CDR3 is TGTGCCAGCAGCCAAACTACTACAACTAATGAAAAACTGTTTTTT. This sequence encodes CASSQTTTTNEKLFF.

As concerns this clonotype: Since a much larger clone is just one base distant, this may be a read error. V gene TRBV7-8 combines with J gene TRBJ2-1; D might be TRBD2 (6 bases). Germline V gene lookup returns CDR1 SGHVS and CDR2 FQNEAQ. V was shortened by 3 bases and J by 3 bases, with 9 bases between the two germline ends. The CDR3 totals 14 residues. The CDR3 spells CASSFWDFYNEQFF. The CDR3 DNA follows: TGTGCCAGCAGCTTCTGGGACTTCTACAATGAGCAGTTCTTC.

This clonotype was picked up many times. This CDR3 is CASSPAGGENYNEQFF. The CDR3 bases are TGTGCCAGCAGCCCCGCGGGAGGGGAGAACTACAATGAGCAGTTCTTC. The genes are TRBV4-2 and TRBJ2-1, with 9 bases fitting TRBD2. CDR1 and CDR2 (germline): LGHNA, YNFKEQ. The CDR3 loop spans 16 amino acids. Trimming took 4 bases from V and 3 from J; bases not matched to a gene: 7.

This clonotype was picked up many times. The V gene is TRBV15, the J gene TRBJ2-7; D might be TRBD1 or TRBD2, each matching 5 bases. Trimming shortened V by 3 bases and J by 4 bases, and 10 bases separated the two germline ends. The CDR3 spans 13 residues. Germline lookup yields CDR1 LNHNV and CDR2 YYDKDF (reference sequence). This chain's CDR3 is CATSRGPIYEQYF. The CDR3 DNA sequence: TGTGCCACCAGCAGGGGACCTATATACGAGCAGTACTTC. Together with reference TRBV15 and TRBJ2-7, the CDR3 gives the full variable domain: DAMVIQNPRYQVTQFGKPVTLSCSQTLNHNVMYWYQQKSSQAPKLLFHYYDKDFNNEADTPDNFQSRRPNTSFCFLDIRSPGLGDTAMYLCATSRGPIYEQYFGPGTRLTVT.

This clonotype was recorded a few times. The rearrangement joins TRBV5-1 to TRBJ1-6; TRBD1 might be the D (5 bases). The ends were cut back, 0 bases at V and 7 bases at J, with 5 bases in the middle. CDR3 length equals 13 residues. Germline V gene data show CDR1 as SGHRS and CDR2 as YFSETQ. This CDR3 is CASSLGQNSPLHF. In DNA form, the CDR3 reads TGCGCCAGCAGCTTGGGACAGAATTCACCCCTCCACTTT.

This clonotype was observed many times. The chain employs TRBV29-1 and TRBJ2-5; D is uncertain. The CDR3 spans 12 residues. V was pared by 4 bases and J by 5 bases, with 11 bases between. Germline CDR1 SQVTM, CDR2 ANQGSEA. The CDR3 loop is CSVVAGWETQYF. CDR3 nucleotide sequence: TGCAGCGTTGTGGCCGGCTGGGAGACCCAGTACTTC.

This clonotype was observed at least ten times. The CDR3 region has the DNA TGTGCCAGCAGCGTAGCTCAGGGCGGGTACCAAGAGACCCAGTACTTC. It is translated as CASSVAQGGYQETQYF. The chain links TRBV9 to TRBJ2-5; possibly TRBD1 or TRBD2 for D (5 bases each). CDR1 and CDR2 from the germline V gene are SGDLS and YYNGEE. CDR3 length: 16 amino acids. The V end lost 0 bases, the J end lost 0 bases, and 12 bases lay between the germline ends. The full variable domain, in which reference TRBV9 and TRBJ2-5 provide the parts outside the CDR3, is DSGVTQTPKHLITATGQRVTLRCSPRSGDLSVYWYQQSLDQGLQFLIQYYNGEERAKGNILERFSAQQFPDLHSELNLSSLELGDSALYFCASSVAQGGYQETQYFGPGTRLLVL.

This clonotype was recorded many times. J is TRBJ2-5 and V is TRBV12-3 or TRBV12-4; D unclear. The CDR3 is 14 amino acids. V lost 2 bases and J 0 bases, leaving 7 bases between the germline ends. The CDR3 sequence is CASSLFPNQETQYF. The DNA of the CDR3 is TGTGCCAGCAGTTTATTCCCCAACCAAGAGACCCAGTACTTC.

This clonotype was counted between two and nine times. The CDR3 reads CSAQGTSGGVYNEQFF. DNA of the CDR3: TGCAGTGCTCAAGGGACTAGCGGGGGGGTTTACAATGAGCAGTTCTTC. The chain is built from TRBV20-1 and TRBJ2-1; 16 nucleotides match TRBD2. Germline V gene data show CDR1 as DFQATT and CDR2 as SNEGSKA (reference sequence). The ends lost 5 bases at V and 4 bases at J; junction bases unmatched: 5. The CDR3 is made up of 16 amino acids.

With respect to this clonotype: It may be a read error: a sequence one base away is much more abundant. The rearrangement joins TRBV29-1 to TRBJ2-1, with D perhaps matching TRBD1 or TRBD2 (6 bases each). The CDR3 extends over 13 amino acids. Germline V CDR1 and CDR2: SQVTM, ANQGSEA. The CDR3 bases are TGCACCGTTGATGGGAGGAGGGGGAGAGGGAGGTTCTTC. This codes for CTVDGRRGRGRFF.

A note on this clonotype: A read error may explain this, as a much larger clone is one base away. V usage is TRBV7-2 and J usage is TRBJ1-3; 8 nucleotides agree with TRBD1. Looked up from germline, CDR1 is SGHTA and CDR2 is FQGNSA. The CDR3 contains 15 residues. DNA of the CDR3: TGTGCCAGCAGCTTAGCGCAGGGGGCTGGAAACACCACATATTTT. It translates to CASSLAQGAGNTTYF.

This clonotype occurred many times. V is TRBV29-1 and J is TRBJ2-3; D perhaps matches TRBD2 (5 bases). Trimming pared 5 bases from V and 2 bases from J, leaving 8 bases between. The CDR3 runs to 12 residues. CDR1 is SQVTM, CDR2 ANQGSEA, per germline. CDR3 sequence (DNA): TGCAGCGTTACCGGGAACACAGATACGCAGTATTTT. This sequence encodes CSVTGNTDTQYF.

The gene calls are TRBV7-2 and TRBJ2-7, with 10 bases aligning to TRBD2. The CDR3 runs to 15 residues. The ends lost 3 bases at V and 3 bases at J; junction bases unmatched: 5. Germline V gives CDR1 SGHTA, CDR2 FQGNSA. CDR3 protein: CASSFLAGEGYEQYF. The CDR3 nucleotides are TGTGCCAGCAGCTTCCTAGCGGGGGAGGGCTACGAGCAGTACTTC.

The chain recombines TRBV20-1 with TRBJ1-5, with D perhaps TRBD1 (6 bases). Trimming took off 3 bases at V and 2 bases at J, with 11 bases between the two ends. CDR1 is DFQATT, CDR2 SNEGSKA, per germline (reference sequence). This CDR3 is 14 amino acids long. The CDR3 DNA reads TGCAGTGCTAGTACACAGGGCCGCAATCAGCCCCAGCATTTT. Translating it yields CSASTQGRNQPQHF.

The table lists this clonotype with many counts. The V call is TRBV19, the J call TRBJ2-7, with unresolved D. CDR1 LNHDA and CDR2 SQIVND come from the germline V gene (reference sequence). Trimming removed 7 bases from V and 1 base from J, with 11 bases in between. The CDR3 sequence is 13 residues long. CDR3 sequence (DNA): TGTGCCAGTATTGGGCAGAATTCCTACGAGCAGTACTTC. Its translation is CASIGQNSYEQYF.

This clonotype occurred many times. The chain is built from TRBV27 and TRBJ2-1; 9 bases align to TRBD2. Germline values: CDR1 MNHEY, CDR2 SMNVEV (reference sequence). V shed 2 bases and J 7 bases; nucleotides not matched to a gene: 9. The CDR3 has 16 amino acids. The CDR3 reads CASSLKTSGIHNEQFF. The DNA for the CDR3 is TGTGCCAGCAGTTTAAAGACTAGCGGAATTCATAATGAGCAGTTCTTC.

This clonotype showed up many times. The chain carries TRBV2 and TRBJ2-5, with no clear D. The CDR3 is made up of 14 amino acids. The germline gives CDR1 SNHLY, CDR2 FYNNEI. The germline V and J ends were trimmed by 2 bases and 4 bases, with 11 bases remaining between them. CDR3 DNA sequence: TGTGCCAGCAGTGAATTCCGGGTCATAGAGACCCAGTACTTC. As protein: CASSEFRVIETQYF.

This clonotype appeared a few times. V is TRBV20-1 and J is TRBJ2-3; 7 bases line up with TRBD1. Germline V lookup: CDR1 DFQATT, CDR2 SNEGSKA (reference sequence). J lost 3 bases, V lost 3 bases, and 6 bases had no gene match. This CDR3 is built from 14 residues. Here the CDR3 DNA reads TGCAGTGCTAGCCAAGGGGGCGGAACAGATACGCAGTATTTT. Amino acids: CSASQGGGTDTQYF.

This clonotype was detected many times. The chain joins TRBV7-9 to TRBJ2-7; D gene uncertain. There are 13 residues in the CDR3. With 5 bases removed from V and 0 bases from J, the gap between germline ends came to 8 bases. Germline V gene data show CDR1 as SEHNR and CDR2 as FQNEAQ (reference sequence). CDR3 in amino acids: CASSPRSSYEQYF. CDR3 coding DNA: TGTGCCAGCAGCCCCCGGAGCTCCTACGAGCAGTACTTC.

This clonotype has at least ten counts. The chain has TRBV7-2 and TRBJ2-5; D remains unclear. V lost 1 base to trimming and J lost 4 bases, with 7 bases between them. The CDR3 has 13 amino acids. Germline V gene data show CDR1 as SGHTA and CDR2 as FQGNSA. CDR3 residues: CASSLVALETQYF. In DNA, the CDR3 is TGTGCCAGCAGCTTAGTAGCTCTAGAGACCCAGTACTTC.